A single sample gave rise to the 19 T cell receptor beta chains below, sequenced in a study of cytomegalovirus exposure and HLA in healthy donors. The PCR was carried out with 60 Vbeta primers and 13 Jbeta primers. Clones were read by immunoSEQ multiplex PCR, and TCRdb kept only the in-frame ones, dropping some. Among over 150,000 clones listed, roughly 83% were seen once. Source material: PBMCs. The receptor set was obtained from a boy aged 2-9 years in good health and CMV-seronegative.

The chain uses TRBV27 and TRBJ2-3; D not certain. Germline CDR1 reads MNHEY; CDR2 reads SMNVEV (reference sequence). Deletions cut 10 bases from V and 1 base from J, with 3 bases between. The CDR3 runs to 10 residues. CDR3 in DNA: TGTGCCACCGGCACAGATACGCAGTATTTT. Residues: CATGTDTQYF.

In this sample, this clone turned up once. The chain is built from TRBV25-1 and TRBJ1-1; 7 nucleotides match TRBD1. V lost 1 base, J lost 3 bases, and 11 bases stayed unmatched. The CDR3 runs 17 residues. Germline V gives CDR1 MGHDK, CDR2 SYGVNS. CDR3 nucleotides: TGTGCCAGCAGTGAATCTAACAGGGGATACCCCTACACTGAAGCTTTCTTT. Translation gives CASSESNRGYPYTEAFF.

This clone was observed a few times. This sequence joins TRBV19 and TRBJ1-4, with 8 bases fitting TRBD1. Per germline, CDR1 LNHDA and CDR2 SQIVND (reference sequence). The CDR3 spans 15 residues. Trimming at V came to 5 bases and at J to 0 bases, leaving 2 bases not matched to a gene. CDR3 region: CASSDRGATNEKLFF. CDR3 DNA sequence: TGTGCCAGTAGTGACAGGGGCGCAACTAATGAAAAACTGTTTTTT.

The V and J genes are TRBV28 and TRBJ1-2; TRBD1 might be the D (6 bases). The V gene's germline CDR1 is MDHEN and CDR2 SYDVKM. The germline V and J ends were trimmed by 6 bases and 4 bases, with 15 bases remaining between them. There are 14 residues in the CDR3. The CDR3 DNA reads as TGTGCCAGCAGGGCCGACAGGCTATCCTATGGCTACACCTTC. Translated, it gives CASRADRLSYGYTF.

The chain has TRBV20-1 and TRBJ2-5; D remains unclear. CDR1 is DFQATT, CDR2 SNEGSKA, per germline (reference sequence). Trimming left V 4 bases short and J 4 bases short, with 4 bases between. The CDR3 runs to 10 residues. CDR3 region: CSAIRETQYF. The CDR3 region has the DNA TGCAGTGCTATCCGAGAGACCCAGTACTTC.

V and J are TRBV28 and TRBJ1-1; D gene ambiguous. The CDR3 is 11 amino acids. Trimming removed 7 bases from V and 7 bases from J, with 10 bases in between. From germline, CDR1 is MDHEN and CDR2 SYDVKM. The DNA of the CDR3 is TGTGCCAGCACCCGCCCCTATGAAGCTTTCTTT. Amino acid sequence: CASTRPYEAFF.

This clone was seen a few times. The CDR3 sequence is CAWSTSRGTEAFF. CDR3 nucleotide sequence: TGTGCCTGGAGTACGTCCCGAGGCACTGAAGCTTTCTTT. This rearrangement joins TRBV30 to TRBJ1-1, with unresolved D. The CDR3 loop spans 13 amino acids. V dropped 2 bases and J dropped 4 bases, with 11 bases sitting between them. Germline CDR1 GTSNPN, CDR2 SVGIG (reference sequence). The full variable domain, rest sourced from reference TRBV30 and TRBJ1-1, is SQTIHQWPATLVQPVGSPLSLECTVEGTSNPNLYWYRQAAGRGLQLLFYSVGIGQISSEVPQNLSASRPQDRQFILSSKKLLLSDSGFYLCAWSTSRGTEAFFGQGTRLTVV.

In this sample, this clone turned up a few times. This sequence joins TRBV5-6 and TRBJ2-1, with 11 bases matching TRBD1. The CDR3 covers 16 residues. Germline V lookup: CDR1 SGHDT, CDR2 YYEEEE. Germline trimming cut 2 bases from V and 6 bases from J; bases unmatched to any gene: 7. In nucleotides, the CDR3 is TGTGCCAGCAGCTTTGGAACCGGGACAGGGGGCAATGAGCAGTTCTTC. Amino acids: CASSFGTGTGGNEQFF.

J is TRBJ2-4 and V is TRBV6-1; D not certain. The germline V gene encodes CDR1 MNHNS and CDR2 SASEGT. V gave up 2 bases and J gave up 0 bases, with 14 bases separating them. This CDR3 spans 17 amino acids. CDR3 residues: CASSETSLFLAKNIQYF. Written as DNA, the CDR3 is TGTGCCAGCAGTGAAACTTCTCTGTTTTTAGCCAAAAACATTCAGTACTTC.

J is TRBJ2-5 and V is TRBV5-1; 9 bases align to TRBD1. V shed 4 bases, J shed 5 bases, and the junction held 6 bases outside the gene matches. CDR3 length: 14 amino acids. The V gene's germline CDR1 is SGHRS and CDR2 YFSETQ. CDR3 nucleotides: TGCGCCAGCAGCACGGACAGGGGTTGGGAGACCCAGTACTTC. This sequence encodes CASSTDRGWETQYF.

This sequence joins TRBV5-4 and TRBJ2-5, with a weak D call TRBD1 (5 bases). Germline CDR1 is SGHNT and CDR2 is YYREEE (reference sequence). This CDR3 spans 14 amino acids. The V end was cut by 4 bases, the J end by 1 base, with 11 bases between. The CDR3 sequence is CASSPWTSQETQYF. CDR3 bases: TGTGCCAGCAGCCCCTGGACATCCCAAGAGACCCAGTACTTC.

The chain is built from TRBV5-1 and TRBJ2-3; no definite D call. Germline values: CDR1 SGHRS, CDR2 YFSETQ. V lost 0 bases, J lost 5 bases, and 4 bases lay in between. CDR3 size: 12 residues. The CDR3 reads CASSLDGDTQYF. CDR3 DNA sequence: TGCGCCAGCAGCTTGGACGGAGATACGCAGTATTTT.

CDR3 region: CAWSVLIRGRSGELFF. The CDR3 nucleotides read TGTGCCTGGAGTGTACTAATCAGGGGGCGGTCCGGGGAGCTGTTTTTT. J is TRBJ2-2 and V is TRBV30, with 8 bases fitting TRBD1. V was pared by 0 bases and J by 6 bases, with 9 bases of the junction left unmatched. Germline assignment: CDR1 GTSNPN and CDR2 SVGIG (reference sequence). This CDR3 region has 16 residues.

V and J are TRBV27 and TRBJ2-7; 12 positions agree with TRBD2. Germline-derived CDR1 and CDR2 are MNHEY and SMNVEV (reference sequence). CDR3 length equals 16 residues. The ends lost 6 bases at V and 3 bases at J; junction bases unmatched: 9. CDR3 sequence (DNA): TGTGCCAGCAGCCGAAGACTAGCGGGAGCGGTCTACGAGCAGTACTTC. Amino acid sequence: CASSRRLAGAVYEQYF.

This chain connects TRBV5-1 to TRBJ2-6; TRBD2 matches 7 bases. This CDR3 comprises 17 residues. The ends lost 4 bases at V and 2 bases at J; junction bases unmatched: 9. Per the germline V gene, CDR1 is SGHRS and CDR2 is YFSETQ. CDR3 DNA sequence: TGCGCCAGCAGCGTCGGACTAGTGGGTACTGGGGCCAACGTCCTGACTTTC. This translates into CASSVGLVGTGANVLTF. The full variable domain, completed using reference TRBV5-1 and TRBJ2-6, is KAGVTQTPRYLIKTRGQQVTLSCSPISGHRSVSWYQQTPGQGLQFLFEYFSETQRNKGNFPGRFSGRQFSNSRSEMNVSTLELGDSALYLCASSVGLVGTGANVLTFGAGSRLTVL.

The V gene is TRBV2, the J gene TRBJ2-1, with 13 positions matching TRBD2. The CDR3 runs to 15 residues. The germline gives CDR1 SNHLY, CDR2 FYNNEI. V dropped 4 bases and J dropped 7; count of bases not matched to a gene: 4. The CDR3 here is CASSGTSGSRNEQFF. The CDR3 DNA sequence: TGTGCCAGCAGTGGGACTAGCGGGAGTAGAAATGAGCAGTTCTTC.

V and J are TRBV14 and TRBJ2-7, with D possibly being TRBD1 (10 bases). V lost 2 bases and J lost 3, with 29 bases in between. Germline CDR1 and CDR2: SGHDN and FVKESK. The CDR3 contains 20 residues. As DNA, the CDR3 is TGTGCCAGCAGCCAATCTCCGGGACAGGGGAGAACTAGCGGGCGCTACGAGCAGTACTTC. Its translation is CASSQSPGQGRTSGRYEQYF.

This rearrangement joins TRBV30 to TRBJ2-5; the D gene is possibly TRBD2 (5 bases). The J call is doubtful: the DNA matches TRBJ2-7 better. The CDR3 sequence is 13 residues long. Germline values: CDR1 GTSNPN, CDR2 SVGIG (reference sequence). CDR3 sequence (DNA): TGTGCCGGGATGAGCGGATTCTCCTACGAGCAGTACTTC. As protein: CAGMSGFSYEQYF.

The rearrangement joins TRBV28 to TRBJ2-7; D is undetermined. CDR1 and CDR2 from the germline V gene are MDHEN and SYDVKM. V lost 1 base and J lost 2, with 6 bases in between. This CDR3 comprises 13 residues. The CDR3 sequence: CASSLLSAYEQYF. The CDR3 region has the DNA TGTGCCAGCAGTTTATTATCTGCCTACGAGCAGTACTTC.